The present T cell receptor beta chain was sequenced within a study of blood T cell repertoires in COVID-19. Study background: Material from acute and convalescent COVID-19 was sourced from the United States, Italy and Spain.

This CDR3 comprises 15 residues. Trimming stripped 4 bases from V and 4 bases from J, with 19 bases between. The germline gives CDR1 SQVTM, CDR2 ANQGSEA. TCRdb's copy holds only in-frame clones and misses some; the assay was immunoSEQ multiplex PCR. The repertoire includes a few hundred thousand clones, 84% of them detected once, and under 2.5% sits in the top ten. The receptor was derived from a man in his forties who had recovered from COVID-19. This rearrangement joins TRBV29-1 to TRBJ1-2, with D unclear. Sequencing was carried out using peripheral blood. For the CDR3, the DNA is TGCAGCGTTGGAAGACGGGGTGGAAGGTTCTATGGCTACACCTTC. Residues: CSVGRRGGRFYGYTF.